The 24 T cell receptor beta chains listed next were all sequenced from one sample in a study of cytomegalovirus exposure and HLA in healthy donors. The PCR used 60 Vbeta and 13 Jbeta primers. Measured with immunoSEQ multiplex PCR; TCRdb has only the in-frame clones, and not every one. The repertoire includes roughly 120,000 clones, over 65% of them detected once, and 2.5% to 3.5% sits in the top ten. The material sequenced was PBMCs. These receptors were taken from a woman aged 40 to 55 in good health and CMV-seropositive.

The J gene is TRBJ1-1, the V gene TRBV5-1; 8 nucleotides match TRBD1. The CDR3 totals 15 residues. V lost 2 bases to trimming and J lost 2 bases; unmatched junction nucleotides: 5. Per germline, CDR1 SGHRS and CDR2 YFSETQ. The CDR3 sequence is CASSFAGGLNTEAFF. CDR3 coding DNA: TGCGCCAGCAGCTTTGCAGGGGGCCTAAACACTGAAGCTTTCTTT.

The V gene is TRBV9, the J gene TRBJ2-3, with 8 bases identical to TRBD2. CDR3 length equals 13 residues. Unmatched junction bases numbered 6, after V lost 7 bases and J lost 5 bases. CDR1 is SGDLS, CDR2 YYNGEE, per germline. DNA of the CDR3: TGTGCCAGCGGGCGGGAGGTCATAGATACGCAGTATTTT. Protein sequence: CASGREVIDTQYF.

This chain uses TRBV29-1 with TRBJ2-1, with 11 positions matching TRBD1. V was clipped by 7 bases and J by 3 bases; unmatched bases: 5. The CDR3 covers 14 residues. In germline, CDR1 is SQVTM, CDR2 ANQGSEA. CDR3 amino acids: CSGKGQGGYNEQFF. The DNA for the CDR3 is TGCAGCGGGAAGGGACAGGGGGGCTACAATGAGCAGTTCTTC.

As regards this clone: One end of the junction varies from germline; a read error may be responsible. This rearrangement joins TRBV4-1 to TRBJ1-4; D gene unclear. Germline assignment: CDR1 MGHRA and CDR2 YSYEKL. The CDR3 is made up of 15 amino acids. The chain's CDR3 is CASSQYSFSNEKLFF. The CDR3 coding sequence is TGCGCTAGCAGCCAATACTCGTTTAGTAATGAAAAACTGTTTTTT.

The chain combines TRBV30 with TRBJ2-7; TRBD2 is a possible D gene (6 bases). The CDR3 spans 15 residues. Per germline, CDR1 GTSNPN and CDR2 SVGIG (reference sequence). The V end was cut by 1 base, the J end by 0 bases, with 13 bases between. CDR3 region: CAWSGGTASSYEQYF. In nucleotides, the CDR3 is TGTGCCTGGAGTGGCGGGACTGCCAGCTCCTACGAGCAGTACTTC.

The rearrangement uses TRBV9 and TRBJ2-7; D is ambiguous. Trimming removed 4 bases from V and 3 bases from J, with 14 bases in between. This CDR3 is built from 14 residues. Germline V gene lookup returns CDR1 SGDLS and CDR2 YYNGEE. The CDR3 region has the DNA TGTGCCAGCAGCTTAGCTACCACAGACTACGAGCAGTACTTC. Translated: CASSLATTDYEQYF.

V gene TRBV6-5 combines with J gene TRBJ1-6; a possible D gene is TRBD1 (5 bases). Per the germline V gene, CDR1 is MNHEY and CDR2 is SVGAGI. The CDR3 spans 15 residues. Trimming removed 0 bases at V and 7 bases at J, with 10 bases between. CDR3 protein: CASSYSAGRNSPLHF. The CDR3 DNA is TGTGCCAGCAGTTACTCGGCAGGGCGGAATTCACCCCTCCACTTT.

CDR3 sequence reads: CASSKDRQNTEAFF. The CDR3 DNA reads TGTGCCAGCAGTAAGGACAGGCAGAACACTGAAGCTTTCTTT. The rearrangement links TRBV25-1 to TRBJ1-1; TRBD1 matches 7 bases. Germline assignment: CDR1 MGHDK and CDR2 SYGVNS. This CDR3 region has 14 residues. V lost 5 bases, J lost 1 base, and 4 bases stayed unmatched. Looking up the rest from reference TRBV25-1 and TRBJ1-1 gives the full variable domain: EADIYQTPRYLVIGTGKKITLECSQTMGHDKMYWYQQDPGMELHLIHYSYGVNSTEKGDLSSESTVSRIRTEHFPLTLESARPSHTSQYLCASSKDRQNTEAFFGQGTRLTVV.

To note about this clone: As the CDR3 is not closed by the conserved phenylalanine or tryptophan, this likely results from a read error. The genes are TRBV7-3 and TRBJ2-3, with a possible D match to TRBD1 (5 bases). CDR3 length: 16 residues. Germline V gene data show CDR1 as SGHTA and CDR2 as FQGTGA. The ends were cut back, 5 bases at V and 0 bases at J, with 15 bases in the middle. The CDR3 reads CASSPTAATSTDTQYV. CDR3 in DNA: TGTGCCAGCAGCCCGACAGCAGCTACTAGCACAGATACGCAGTATGTT.

This clone was found a few times. The junction does not match germline at one end; this may be a read error. The V gene is TRBV6-1, the J gene TRBJ2-3; tentatively, D is TRBD2 (5 bases). The CDR3 length is 11 residues. Germline V lookup: CDR1 MNHNS, CDR2 SASEGT. CDR3 residues: CASGEGLTQYF. DNA of the CDR3: TGTGCCAGCGGTGAGGGCCTTACGCAGTATTTT.

This clone appeared once. The chain joins TRBV19 to TRBJ1-2; a weak D match, TRBD1 (5 bases). Germline assignment: CDR1 LNHDA and CDR2 SQIVND (reference sequence). V gave up 9 bases and J gave up 4 bases, with 21 bases separating them. This CDR3 has 15 amino acids. CDR3 DNA sequence: TGTGCCAGAGGGTCGACAGTCCCCATCCTCTATGGCTACACCTTC. This translates into CARGSTVPILYGYTF.

The V call is TRBV5-4, the J call TRBJ2-3; D is possibly TRBD2 (6 bases). This CDR3 comprises 12 residues. Germline V lookup: CDR1 SGHNT, CDR2 YYREEE (reference sequence). V lost 4 bases and J 7 bases, leaving 10 bases between the germline ends. The CDR3 region is CASSRDSNTQYF. DNA of the CDR3: TGTGCCAGCAGCCGGGACTCCAATACGCAGTATTTT.

CDR3 DNA: TGTGCCAGCAGCCGCGGGGGGGATTCCAACGAGCAGTACTTC. Translation: CASSRGGDSNEQYF. The rearrangement links TRBV7-2 to TRBJ2-7, with 9 bases aligning to TRBD2. This CDR3 comprises 14 residues. The germline V gene has CDR1 SGHTA and CDR2 FQGNSA. J gave up 5 bases and V 5 bases, and 7 bases lay outside the gene matches.

The rearrangement links TRBV4-3 to TRBJ1-2, with D perhaps TRBD1 (6 bases). The CDR3 covers 14 residues. Germline CDR1 is LGHNA and CDR2 is YSLEER. V was clipped by 0 bases and J by 6 bases, with 11 bases between them. This CDR3 reads CASSQDPGAHGYTF. The CDR3 DNA is TGCGCCAGCAGCCAAGATCCAGGGGCCCATGGCTACACCTTC.

The CDR3 loop is CASSRGLETQYF. For the CDR3, the DNA is TGTGCCAGCAGCCGGGGGTTAGAGACCCAGTACTTC. This sequence joins TRBV7-9 and TRBJ2-5, with D possibly being TRBD2 (6 bases). CDR1 and CDR2 from the germline V gene are SEHNR and FQNEAQ (reference sequence). The CDR3 runs 12 residues. V was cut by 5 bases and J by 4 bases, with 8 bases left in between.

The chain couples TRBV4-2 to TRBJ2-1; 8 nucleotides line up with TRBD2. V was clipped by 0 bases and J by 3 bases; unmatched bases: 4. CDR1 and CDR2 (germline): LGHNA, YNFKEQ. The CDR3 runs 16 residues. CDR3 bases: TGTGCCAGCAGCCAAGATAACCGGGGGGGCTACAATGAGCAGTTCTTC. Translating it yields CASSQDNRGGYNEQFF.

A few counts support this clone. CDR3 protein: CASGLGQGKETQYF. The DNA for the CDR3 is TGTGCTAGTGGTTTAGGCCAGGGTAAAGAGACCCAGTACTTC. The V and J genes are TRBV12-5 and TRBJ2-5, with D possibly matching TRBD1 (5 bases). V lost 3 bases and J 3 bases, leaving 11 bases between the germline ends. This CDR3 is 14 amino acids long. Germline V gene data show CDR1 as LGHNT and CDR2 as FRNRAP.

Concerning this clone: One end of the junction is discordant with germline, which a read error may explain. J is TRBJ2-3 and V is TRBV7-3, with 7 bases lining up with TRBD2. The CDR3 is 14 amino acids. The germline CDR1 and CDR2 sequences are SGHTA and FQGTGA. The CDR3 region has the DNA TGCGGGGCTCACCCGGGGGAGGGCGCAGATACGCAGTATTTT. Protein: CGAHPGEGADTQYF. The full variable domain, in which reference TRBV7-3 and TRBJ2-3 provide the parts outside the CDR3, is GAGVSQTPSNKVTEKGKYVELRCDPISGHTALYWYRQSLGQGPEFLIYFQGTGAADDSGLPNDRFFAVRPEGSVSTLKIQRTERGDSAVYLCGAHPGEGADTQYFGPGTRLTVL.

V usage is TRBV27 and J usage is TRBJ2-7, with a possible D match to TRBD2 (5 bases). The germline V gene encodes CDR1 MNHEY and CDR2 SMNVEV (reference sequence). V lost 6 bases, J lost 5 bases, and 26 bases lay in between. CDR3 length: 17 amino acids. The CDR3 loop reads CASSLEDGSASPHEQYF. For the CDR3, the DNA is TGTGCCAGCAGCCTCGAGGATGGTAGCGCGTCACCCCACGAGCAGTACTTC.

V gene TRBV9 combines with J gene TRBJ2-1, with no clear D. Germline CDR1 SGDLS, CDR2 YYNGEE. The CDR3 runs to 14 residues. Trimming shortened V by 0 bases and J by 10 bases, and 14 bases separated the two germline ends. The CDR3 loop is CASSVVVSFSEQFF. CDR3 DNA: TGTGCCAGCAGCGTAGTAGTTAGCTTCAGCGAGCAGTTCTTC.

The chain couples TRBV19 to TRBJ1-5; D is possibly TRBD1 (5 bases). Per germline, CDR1 LNHDA and CDR2 SQIVND (reference sequence). There are 18 residues in the CDR3. V was cut by 2 bases and J by 0 bases, with 17 bases left in between. The CDR3 protein is CASSIIWAGSHSNQPQHF. The CDR3, as DNA: TGTGCCAGTAGTATAATATGGGCAGGGTCGCATAGCAATCAGCCCCAGCATTTT.

The J gene is TRBJ2-7, the V gene TRBV18; 8 bases fit TRBD1. The CDR3 totals 15 residues. V dropped 3 bases and J dropped 0; count of bases not matched to a gene: 4. Germline V gene data show CDR1 as KGHSH and CDR2 as LQKENI. The CDR3 DNA follows: TGTGCCAGCTCACCGGCACAGGGGGGCTCCTACGAGCAGTACTTC. Its translation is CASSPAQGGSYEQYF. Full variable domain (missing parts from reference TRBV18 and TRBJ2-7): NAGVMQNPRHLVRRRGQEARLRCSPMKGHSHVYWYRQLPEEGLKFMVYLQKENIIDESGMPKERFSAEFPKEGPSILRIQQVVRGDSAAYFCASSPAQGGSYEQYFGPGTRLTVT.

As DNA, the CDR3 is TGTGCCAGCAGTGGCGGGAATGAGCAGTTCTTC. This encodes CASSGGNEQFF. The chain joins TRBV25-1 to TRBJ2-1; the D gene is possibly TRBD2 (5 bases). Germline V gene data show CDR1 as MGHDK and CDR2 as SYGVNS. V was cut by 4 bases and J by 7 bases, with 5 bases left in between. CDR3 size: 11 residues.

The V call is TRBV7-8, the J call TRBJ2-2; 8 bases are a match to TRBD1. V lost 5 bases and J lost 1; bases outside the gene matches: 12. The CDR3 extends over 18 amino acids. The germline gives CDR1 SGHVS, CDR2 FQNEAQ. In DNA form, the CDR3 reads TGTGCCAGCAGCCAATCGGTTACCGGGACAGGGAACACCGGGGAGCTGTTTTTT. As protein: CASSQSVTGTGNTGELFF.